The 27 T cell receptor beta chains in this list originate from one sample, sequenced in a study of T cells in Graves' hyperthyroidism and ophthalmopathy. Researchers amplified the TCR beta CDR3 regions from RNA transcripts. In the first-round RT-PCR of the TCR CDR3, the HTBI primer set was used. TCRdb independently ran MiXCR on the multiplex PCR reads; one entry per CDR3 protein. The table shows approximately 500,000 distinct CDR3 sequences, with about half occurring only once. Sample: peripheral blood or thyroid tissue (not recorded which). These receptors were obtained from a woman in her late teens or twenties with Graves' hyperthyroidism.

V usage is TRBV7-2 and J usage is TRBJ2-3; D not resolved. The CDR3 is 15 amino acids. CDR1 SGHTA and CDR2 FQGNSA come from the germline V gene. Trimming shortened V by 1 base and J by 0 bases, and 8 bases separated the two germline ends. CDR3 loop: CASSLDRTSTDTQYF. In nucleotides, the CDR3 is TGTGCCAGCAGCTTAGACAGAACCAGCACAGATACGCAGTATTTT.

The chain combines TRBV20-1 with TRBJ1-2; D gene uncertain. The CDR3 covers 13 residues. Trimming took off 0 bases at V and 1 base at J, with 6 bases between the two ends. CDR1 is DFQATT and CDR2 is SNEGSKA in the germline V gene (reference sequence). The CDR3 protein is CSARDEINYGYTF. The CDR3 bases are TGCAGTGCTAGAGATGAGATTAACTATGGCTACACCTTC.

This chain connects TRBV30 to TRBJ2-5, with D tentatively TRBD2 (6 bases). This CDR3 comprises 15 residues. The germline V gene encodes CDR1 GTSNPN and CDR2 SVGIG (reference sequence). V was clipped by 2 bases and J by 11 bases, with 24 bases between them. The CDR3 region has the DNA TGTGCCTGGAGTCCCTACGGGCCCCCCTGGGAGGTTCAGTACTTC. It encodes CAWSPYGPPWEVQYF.

With regard to this clonotype: Being one base from a much bigger clone, this may be a read error. CDR3 in amino acids: CASSPRRETSYEQCF. Written as DNA, the CDR3 is TGTGCCAGCTCACCGCGGAGGGAGACCTCCTACGAGCAGTGCTTC. The chain links TRBV18 to TRBJ2-7; a weak D match, TRBD2 (6 bases). The CDR3 is 15 amino acids. Germline CDR1 and CDR2: KGHSH and LQKENI.

CDR3 sequence: CASSLWETDYEQYF. The CDR3 DNA is TGTGCCAGCAGCTTATGGGAGACAGATTACGAGCAGTACTTC. The chain has TRBV11-2 and TRBJ2-7; D assignment may be TRBD1 or TRBD2 (5 bases each). CDR1 is SGHAT and CDR2 is FQNNGV in the germline V gene. Trimming shortened V by 2 bases and J by 4 bases, and 12 bases separated the two germline ends. CDR3 length: 14 residues.

The chain uses TRBV15 and TRBJ2-7; 8 nucleotides match TRBD2. The junction had 10 bases not matched to a gene; V was cut back by 2 bases and J by 4 bases. The CDR3 has 16 residues. CDR1 and CDR2 from the germline V gene are LNHNV and YYDKDF (reference sequence). CDR3 region: CATSRRPREGGYEQYF. The CDR3 DNA is TGTGCCACCAGCAGACGACCACGGGAGGGAGGTTACGAGCAGTACTTC.

V and J are TRBV27 and TRBJ2-7; 10 bases match TRBD2. Germline V gene data show CDR1 as MNHEY and CDR2 as SMNVEV (reference sequence). The CDR3 has 16 amino acids. V was pared by 6 bases and J by 7 bases, with 15 bases of the junction left unmatched. The CDR3 DNA sequence: TGTGCCAGCAGCGATAGTGGACTAGCGGAAAACAATGAGCAGTACTTC. Translation: CASSDSGLAENNEQYF.

The sample holds many counts of this clonotype. The J gene is TRBJ2-2, the V gene TRBV2; 7 bases map to TRBD1. Trimming cost V 6 bases and J 10 bases; bases outside gene matches: 8. The germline V gene encodes CDR1 SNHLY and CDR2 FYNNEI. The CDR3 is 13 amino acids. CDR3 nucleotide sequence: TGTGCCAGCAGGGCTGACAGGGCGGCGGAGCTGTTTTTT. Translated: CASRADRAAELFF.

There are many counts of this clonotype. V usage is TRBV5-8 and J usage is TRBJ2-2, with TRBD2 matching 14 bases. Trimming took 3 bases from V and 5 from J; bases not matched to a gene: 3. In germline, CDR1 is SGHTS, CDR2 YDEGEE. CDR3 length equals 16 residues. The CDR3 sequence is CASSSGLAGGTGELFF. DNA of the CDR3: TGTGCCAGCAGCTCTGGACTAGCGGGAGGAACCGGGGAGCTGTTTTTT. The full variable domain, with the rest looked up from reference TRBV5-8 and TRBJ2-2, is EAGVTQSPTHLIKTRGQQATLRCSPISGHTSVYWYQQALGLGLQFLLWYDEGEERNRGNFPPRFSGRQFPNYSSELNVNALELEDSALYLCASSSGLAGGTGELFFGEGSRLTVL.

The chain is built from TRBV9 and TRBJ2-3; 9 nucleotides match TRBD2. This CDR3 spans 15 amino acids. The trim removed 2 bases at V and 6 bases at J, leaving 7 bases unmatched. Germline V gene lookup returns CDR1 SGDLS and CDR2 YYNGEE. CDR3 loop: CASSVALAGSDTQYF. CDR3 DNA: TGTGCCAGCAGCGTTGCTCTAGCGGGATCTGATACGCAGTATTTT.

This chain connects TRBV7-6 to TRBJ2-7, with D uncertain. Germline V gene data show CDR1 as SGHVS and CDR2 as FNYEAQ. The CDR3 is 15 amino acids. Deletions cut 5 bases from V and 0 bases from J, with 14 bases between. CDR3 protein: CASSPLVWSSYEQYF. CDR3 DNA sequence: TGTGCCAGCAGCCCCCTGGTTTGGAGCTCCTACGAGCAGTACTTC.

In this sample, this clonotype turned up many times. The chain is built from TRBV7-9 and TRBJ1-1, with a weak D call TRBD1 (5 bases). Trimming took 5 bases from V and 6 from J, leaving 16 bases between them. The CDR3 consists of 14 residues. Germline CDR1 SEHNR, CDR2 FQNEAQ (reference sequence). CDR3 in amino acids: CASSQTGPWAEAFF. The CDR3 region has the DNA TGTGCCAGCAGCCAGACGGGACCCTGGGCTGAAGCTTTCTTT.

The chain links TRBV7-6 to TRBJ2-3; a possible D gene is TRBD2 (5 bases). CDR1 and CDR2 (germline): SGHVS, FNYEAQ. The CDR3 covers 13 residues. V lost 5 bases to trimming and J lost 4 bases, with 10 bases between them. The CDR3 nucleotides read TGTGCCAGCAGCGGGGAGTTGGCAGATACGCAGTATTTT. Amino acid sequence: CASSGELADTQYF.

On this clonotype itself: A read error may account for a junction end that differs from germline. The chain employs TRBV7-2 and TRBJ2-2; D is unresolved. In germline, CDR1 is SGHTA, CDR2 FQGNSA. The CDR3 is 15 amino acids. CDR3 coding DNA: TGTGCCAGCAGCCCGGACGGTACGAGCACCGAGGAGCTGTTTTTT. It translates to CASSPDGTSTEELFF.

There are many counts of this clonotype. The J gene is TRBJ1-6, the V gene TRBV7-9; 10 nucleotides line up with TRBD1. With V trimmed by 5 bases and J by 6 bases, 1 base remained unmatched. The CDR3 length is 14 residues. CDR1 is SEHNR, CDR2 FQNEAQ, per germline (reference sequence). This CDR3 reads CASSRDRGNSPLHF. CDR3 DNA: TGTGCCAGCAGCCGGGACAGGGGTAATTCACCCCTCCACTTT. Full variable domain (missing parts from reference TRBV7-9 and TRBJ1-6): DTGVSQNPRHKITKRGQNVTFRCDPISEHNRLYWYRQTLGQGPEFLTYFQNEAQLEKSRLLSDRFSAERPKGSFSTLEIQRTEQGDSAMYLCASSRDRGNSPLHFGNGTRLTVT.

The V gene is TRBV7-2, the J gene TRBJ1-4; maybe TRBD1 (6 bases). This CDR3 contains 17 residues. Looked up from germline, CDR1 is SGHTA and CDR2 is FQGNSA. Trimming removed 0 bases from V and 0 bases from J, with 11 bases in between. CDR3 loop: CASSLATRGPTNEKLFF. The CDR3 nucleotides read TGTGCCAGCAGCTTAGCGACCAGGGGCCCAACTAATGAAAAACTGTTTTTT.

This clonotype was counted ten times or more. This rearrangement joins TRBV29-1 to TRBJ1-2, with 9 bases that match TRBD1. Germline V CDR1 and CDR2: SQVTM, ANQGSEA. Trimming cost V 6 bases and J 5 bases; bases outside gene matches: 7. The CDR3 runs 13 residues. The CDR3 coding sequence is TGCAGCGTGCAACCGGGACAGGGATATGGCTACACCTTC. This translates into CSVQPGQGYGYTF.

The chain combines TRBV19 with TRBJ1-5; no clear D. V was cut by 3 bases and J by 2 bases, with 11 bases left in between. This CDR3 spans 15 amino acids. Germline-derived CDR1 and CDR2 are LNHDA and SQIVND (reference sequence). CDR3 coding DNA: TGTGCCAGTAGTATTCAGCCATTCGGCAATCAGCCCCAGCATTTT. Residues: CASSIQPFGNQPQHF.

Details on this clonotype: The CDR3 ends on some other residue instead of the conserved phenylalanine or tryptophan, so this is likely a read error. The chain joins TRBV7-9 to TRBJ2-7, with D maybe TRBD1 (5 bases). CDR1 is SEHNR and CDR2 is FQNEAQ in the germline V gene (reference sequence). Trimming removed 6 bases from V and 3 bases from J, with 18 bases in between. The CDR3 loop spans 15 amino acids. The CDR3 sequence: CASRGGAPPNYEQYY. The CDR3 DNA reads TGTGCCAGCAGGGGTGGGGCCCCGCCGAACTACGAGCAGTACTAC.

This clonotype has at least ten counts. The CDR3 region has the DNA TGCAGTGCTAGGCCTACAGGGGAAGAGACCCAGTACTTC. Amino acid sequence: CSARPTGEETQYF. The chain couples TRBV20-1 to TRBJ2-5; TRBD1 matches 7 bases. This CDR3 spans 13 amino acids. From germline, CDR1 is DFQATT and CDR2 SNEGSKA (reference sequence). Germline trimming cut 3 bases from V and 3 bases from J; bases unmatched to any gene: 4.

This chain uses TRBV2 with TRBJ2-7, with 11 bases aligning to TRBD2. Germline V lookup: CDR1 SNHLY, CDR2 FYNNEI. The junction had 8 bases not matched to a gene; V was cut back by 6 bases and J by 7 bases. The CDR3 loop spans 14 amino acids. The CDR3 region is CASRGLAAGNEQYF. The CDR3 DNA follows: TGTGCCAGCAGGGGACTAGCGGCTGGCAATGAGCAGTACTTC.

In this sample, this clonotype turned up many times. The V call is TRBV5-1, the J call TRBJ1-1; D is uncertain. The germline CDR1 and CDR2 sequences are SGHRS and YFSETQ. The CDR3 is 13 amino acids. V lost 0 bases to trimming and J lost 7 bases, with 10 bases between them. CDR3 sequence: CASSLGSGLEAFF. CDR3 bases: TGCGCCAGCAGCTTGGGCAGTGGCCTTGAAGCTTTCTTT.

The chain recombines TRBV5-4 with TRBJ2-2; TRBD2 agrees at 7 bases. Germline CDR1 reads SGHNT; CDR2 reads YYREEE (reference sequence). The CDR3 is 15 residues long. Trimming removed 4 bases from V and 1 base from J; junction bases left unmatched: 4. CDR3 bases: TGTGCCAGCAGCCCCCCGGGAGGGAACACCGGGGAGCTGTTTTTT. Protein sequence: CASSPPGGNTGELFF.

In its sample, this clonotype was seen many times. The V and J genes are TRBV10-1 and TRBJ1-1; no reliable D call. Trimming pared 3 bases from V and 1 base from J, leaving 6 bases between. Germline values: CDR1 WNHNN, CDR2 SYGVQD (reference sequence). The CDR3 totals 13 residues. The CDR3 coding sequence is TGCGCCAGCAGTGATGCACCGAACACTGAAGCTTTCTTT. Encoded protein: CASSDAPNTEAFF.

This clonotype was recorded at least ten times. The junction differs from germline at one of its ends, possibly a read error. The chain is built from TRBV20-1 and TRBJ2-7, with D tentatively TRBD1 or TRBD2 (5 bases each). This CDR3 comprises 16 residues. Germline CDR1 is DFQATT and CDR2 is SNEGSKA (reference sequence). CDR3 sequence: CSARDPAGSSGYERYF. CDR3 DNA sequence: TGCAGTGCTAGAGATCCCGCAGGGAGCAGCGGTTACGAGCGGTACTTC.

Only a few counts were recorded for this clonotype. The chain couples TRBV4-1 to TRBJ2-2; D is possibly TRBD1 or TRBD2 (6 bases each). Trimming pared 3 bases from V and 6 bases from J, leaving 14 bases between. The CDR3 has 15 amino acids. Germline CDR1 and CDR2: MGHRA and YSYEKL. In DNA, the CDR3 is TGCGCCAGCAGCCACGGGATGGGGGGCGCCGGGGAGCTGTTTTTT. Protein: CASSHGMGGAGELFF.

Notes on this clonotype: One end of the junction varies from germline; a read error may be responsible. V gene TRBV5-6 combines with J gene TRBJ2-2, with D perhaps matching TRBD2 (5 bases). There are 12 residues in the CDR3. From germline, CDR1 is SGHDT and CDR2 YYEEEE. The CDR3 sequence is CASRSPLGKLFF. Written as DNA, the CDR3 is TGTGCCAGCAGGTCTCCCCTCGGGAAGCTGTTTTTC.